The 5 T cell receptor beta chains listed next were all sequenced from one sample in a study of T cell repertoires in cytomegalovirus infection. TCRdb analysed the reads with MiXCR anew, one entry per CDR3 protein. This table holds about 260,000 distinct CDR3 sequences, roughly an eighth found once. Sequencing input: PBMCs. The receptors originated from a human donor in good health (CMV status not recorded). Some clones in this sample may be carry-over from other donors' samples.

The chain couples TRBV20-1 to TRBJ1-5; possible D gene TRBD1, 6 bases. V dropped 1 base and J dropped 0 bases, with 13 bases sitting between them. The CDR3 sequence is 16 residues long. In germline, CDR1 is DFQATT, CDR2 SNEGSKA (reference sequence). The CDR3: CSARVYRVNSNQPQHF. The CDR3 DNA reads TGCAGTGCTAGAGTATACAGGGTGAATAGCAATCAGCCCCAGCATTTT.

This clonotype has a handful of counts. This chain links TRBV6-1 with TRBJ1-5; 9 bases fit TRBD1. The J segment lost 3 bases and the V segment lost 4 bases, leaving 1 base of the junction unmatched. This CDR3 region has 14 residues. CDR1 is MNHNS and CDR2 is SASEGT in the germline V gene. This CDR3 reads CASSGDRDNQPQHF. The DNA for the CDR3 is TGTGCCAGCAGTGGGGACAGGGACAATCAGCCCCAGCATTTT.

The genes are TRBV5-6 and TRBJ2-3, with 7 bases that match TRBD2. There are 16 residues in the CDR3. Looked up from germline, CDR1 is SGHDT and CDR2 is YYEEEE. Trimming cost V 2 bases and J 2 bases; bases outside gene matches: 8. CDR3 coding DNA: TGTGCCAGCAGCTTTCGACTAGCACAAGTCACAGATACGCAGTATTTT. Amino acids: CASSFRLAQVTDTQYF.

V gene TRBV28 combines with J gene TRBJ2-7; tentatively, D is TRBD2 (5 bases). CDR1 and CDR2 (germline): MDHEN, SYDVKM. V lost 3 bases and J 6 bases, leaving 9 bases between the germline ends. The CDR3 spans 12 residues. CDR3: CASSLRVREQYF. As DNA, the CDR3 is TGTGCCAGCAGTTTGAGGGTACGCGAGCAGTACTTC.

This clonotype showed up many times. The chain has TRBV6-2 or TRBV6-3 and TRBJ1-1, with TRBD1 identical over 9 bases. In germline, CDR1 is MNHEY, CDR2 SVGEGT. With 7 bases clipped from V and 3 bases from J, the junction kept 9 bases outside the gene matches. The CDR3 covers 15 residues. CDR3 protein: CASTDRGARDTEAFF. DNA for the CDR3: TGTGCCAGCACCGACAGGGGGGCAAGGGACACTGAAGCTTTCTTT.